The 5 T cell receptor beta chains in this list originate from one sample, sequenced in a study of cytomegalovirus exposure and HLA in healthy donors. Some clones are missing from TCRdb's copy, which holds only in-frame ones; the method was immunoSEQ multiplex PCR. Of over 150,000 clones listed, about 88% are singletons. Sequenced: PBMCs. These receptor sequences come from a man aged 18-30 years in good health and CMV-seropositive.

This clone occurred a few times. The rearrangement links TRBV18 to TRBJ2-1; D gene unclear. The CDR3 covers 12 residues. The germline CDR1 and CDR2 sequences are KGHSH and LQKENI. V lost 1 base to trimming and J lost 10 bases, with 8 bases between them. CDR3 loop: CASSPLAAEQFF. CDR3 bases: TGTGCCAGCTCACCACTGGCGGCGGAGCAGTTCTTC.

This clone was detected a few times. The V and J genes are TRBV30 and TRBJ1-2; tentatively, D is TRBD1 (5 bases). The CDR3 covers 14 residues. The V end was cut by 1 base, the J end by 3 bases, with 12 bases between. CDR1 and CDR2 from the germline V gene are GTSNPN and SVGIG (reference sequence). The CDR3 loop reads CAWSGGTRYYGYTF. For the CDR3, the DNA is TGTGCCTGGAGTGGGGGCACGAGATACTATGGCTACACCTTC.

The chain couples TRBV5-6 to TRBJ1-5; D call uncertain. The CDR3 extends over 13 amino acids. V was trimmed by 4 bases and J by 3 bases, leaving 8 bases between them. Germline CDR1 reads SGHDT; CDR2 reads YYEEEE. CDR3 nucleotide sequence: TGTGCCAGCAGCATACAATCCAATCAGCCCCAGCATTTT. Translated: CASSIQSNQPQHF.

The CDR3 nucleotides are TGCAGCGTTCCACAGAGATCTAGCACAGATACGCAGTATTTT. Its protein is CSVPQRSSTDTQYF. V usage is TRBV29-1 and J usage is TRBJ2-3, with D hard to call. The germline V gene has CDR1 SQVTM and CDR2 ANQGSEA. This CDR3 has 14 residues. Trimming shortened V by 5 bases and J by 0 bases, and 12 bases separated the two germline ends.

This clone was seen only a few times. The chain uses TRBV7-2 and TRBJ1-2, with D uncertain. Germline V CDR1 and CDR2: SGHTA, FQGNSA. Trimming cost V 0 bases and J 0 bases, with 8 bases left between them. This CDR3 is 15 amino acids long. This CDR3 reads CASSLAGQANYGYTF. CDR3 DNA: TGTGCCAGCAGCTTAGCAGGCCAGGCTAACTATGGCTACACCTTC.